The entry below describes one T cell receptor (beta chain). The data derive from a study of T cells after yellow fever vaccination. TCRdb re-analysed the 5' RACE reads in MiXCR, keeping a single row per CDR3 protein. Here the sample spans about 300,000 distinct CDR3 sequences, about 6.6% being singletons. Germline lookup yields CDR1 ENHRY and CDR2 SYGVKD. V lost 10 bases and J lost 6; bases outside the gene matches: 9. This CDR3 spans 13 amino acids. This sequence was found in a young man who received the YFV17D yellow fever vaccine. Sequences were derived from PBMCs, sampled around 45 days after the first yellow fever vaccination. The J gene is TRBJ2-3, the V gene TRBV10-3, with 8 bases fitting TRBD2. In nucleotides, the CDR3 is TGTGCCAGCGACGGGGGGGCCGTGGATACGCAGTATTTT. This sequence encodes CASDGGAVDTQYF.